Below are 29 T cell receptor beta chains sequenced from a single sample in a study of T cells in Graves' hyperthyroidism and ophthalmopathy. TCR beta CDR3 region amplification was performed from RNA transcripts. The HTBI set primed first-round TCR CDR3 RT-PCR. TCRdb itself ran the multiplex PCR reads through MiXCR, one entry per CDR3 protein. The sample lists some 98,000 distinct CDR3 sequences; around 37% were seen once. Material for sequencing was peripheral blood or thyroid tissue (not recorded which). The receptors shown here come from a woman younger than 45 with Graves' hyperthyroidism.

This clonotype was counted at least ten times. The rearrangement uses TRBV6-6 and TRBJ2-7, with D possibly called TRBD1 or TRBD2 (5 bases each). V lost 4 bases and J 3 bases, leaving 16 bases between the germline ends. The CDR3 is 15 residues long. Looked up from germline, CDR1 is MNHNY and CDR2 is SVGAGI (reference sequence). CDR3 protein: CASSWGSQSNYEQYF. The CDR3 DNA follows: TGTGCCAGCAGTTGGGGGTCACAATCCAACTACGAGCAGTACTTC.

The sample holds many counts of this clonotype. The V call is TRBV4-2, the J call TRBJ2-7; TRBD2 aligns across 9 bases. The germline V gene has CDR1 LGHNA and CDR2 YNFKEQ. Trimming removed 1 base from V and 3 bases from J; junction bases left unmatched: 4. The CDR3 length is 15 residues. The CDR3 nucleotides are TGTGCCAGCAGCCAAGGTATTAGCGGGAGCTACGAGCAGTACTTC. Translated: CASSQGISGSYEQYF.

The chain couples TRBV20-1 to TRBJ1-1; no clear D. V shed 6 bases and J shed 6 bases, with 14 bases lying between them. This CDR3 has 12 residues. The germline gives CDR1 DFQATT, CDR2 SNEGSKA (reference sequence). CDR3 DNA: TGCAGTGCCCTCGGATCTCAGGCTGAAGCTTTCTTT. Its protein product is CSALGSQAEAFF.

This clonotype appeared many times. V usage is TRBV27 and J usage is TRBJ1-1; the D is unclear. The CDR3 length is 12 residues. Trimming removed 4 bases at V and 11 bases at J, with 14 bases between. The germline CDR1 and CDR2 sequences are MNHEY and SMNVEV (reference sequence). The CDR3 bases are TGTGCCAGCAGTTCGAACTCAAAGAGGGCTTTCTTT. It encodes CASSSNSKRAFF.

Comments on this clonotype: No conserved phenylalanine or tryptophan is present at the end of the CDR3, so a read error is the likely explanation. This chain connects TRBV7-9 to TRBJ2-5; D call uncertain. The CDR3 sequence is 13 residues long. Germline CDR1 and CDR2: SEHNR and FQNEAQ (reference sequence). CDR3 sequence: CASSLGLEETQYL. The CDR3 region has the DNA TGTGCTAGCAGCTTAGGGCTAGAGGAGACCCAGTACCTC.

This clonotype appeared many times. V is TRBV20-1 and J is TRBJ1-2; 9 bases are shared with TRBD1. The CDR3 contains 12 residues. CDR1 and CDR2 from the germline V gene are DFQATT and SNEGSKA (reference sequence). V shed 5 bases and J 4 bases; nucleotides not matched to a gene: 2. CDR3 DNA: TGCAGTGCTGGGGACAGGGTCTATGGCTACACCTTC. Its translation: CSAGDRVYGYTF.

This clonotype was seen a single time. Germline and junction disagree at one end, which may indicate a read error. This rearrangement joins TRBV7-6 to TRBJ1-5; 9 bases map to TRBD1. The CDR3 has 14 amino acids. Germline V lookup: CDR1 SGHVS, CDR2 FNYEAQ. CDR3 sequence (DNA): TGTGCCAGCAGCTTGACAGGGGGTGAGCAGCGCCAGCATTTT. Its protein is CASSLTGGEQRQHF.

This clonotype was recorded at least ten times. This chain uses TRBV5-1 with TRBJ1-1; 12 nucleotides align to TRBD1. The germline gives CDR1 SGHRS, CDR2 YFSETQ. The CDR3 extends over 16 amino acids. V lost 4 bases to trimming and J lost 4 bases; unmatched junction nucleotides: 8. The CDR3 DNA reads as TGCGCCAGCAGCCCCGGGACAGGGGGCTGGGGCACTGAAGCTTTCTTT. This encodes CASSPGTGGWGTEAFF.

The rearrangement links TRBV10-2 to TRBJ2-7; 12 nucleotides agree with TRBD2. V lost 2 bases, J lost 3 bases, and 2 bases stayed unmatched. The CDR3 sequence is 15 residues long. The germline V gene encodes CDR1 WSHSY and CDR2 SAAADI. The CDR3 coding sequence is TGCGCCAGCAGTGAGACTAGCGGGAGGAACTACGAGCAGTACTTC. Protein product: CASSETSGRNYEQYF.

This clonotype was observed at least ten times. CDR3 sequence (DNA): TGTGCCAGCAGTTTATCCGGGGGGGCCACTGAAGCTTTCTTT. Encoded protein: CASSLSGGATEAFF. V is TRBV12-3 or TRBV12-4 and J is TRBJ1-1; D possibly corresponds to TRBD1 (6 bases). V was trimmed by 2 bases and J by 4 bases, leaving 11 bases between them. This CDR3 is 14 amino acids long.

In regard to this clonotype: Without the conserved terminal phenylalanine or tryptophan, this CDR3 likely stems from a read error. This CDR3 reads CASSLQTTVDTQYS. As DNA, the CDR3 is TGCGCCAGCAGCTTGCAGACTACAGTAGATACGCAGTATTCT. The chain uses TRBV5-1 and TRBJ2-3; tentative D call: TRBD2 (5 bases). Trimming removed 1 base from V and 5 bases from J, with 11 bases in between. From germline, CDR1 is SGHRS and CDR2 YFSETQ. The CDR3 runs to 14 residues.

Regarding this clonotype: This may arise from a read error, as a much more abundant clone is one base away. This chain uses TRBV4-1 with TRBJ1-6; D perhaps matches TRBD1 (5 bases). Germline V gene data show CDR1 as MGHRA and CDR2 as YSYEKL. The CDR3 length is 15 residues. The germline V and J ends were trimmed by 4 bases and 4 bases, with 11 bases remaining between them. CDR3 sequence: CASSRDGRYNSPLHF. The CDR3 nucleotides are TGCGCCAGCAGCCGGGACGGACGTTATAATTCACCCCTCCACTTT.

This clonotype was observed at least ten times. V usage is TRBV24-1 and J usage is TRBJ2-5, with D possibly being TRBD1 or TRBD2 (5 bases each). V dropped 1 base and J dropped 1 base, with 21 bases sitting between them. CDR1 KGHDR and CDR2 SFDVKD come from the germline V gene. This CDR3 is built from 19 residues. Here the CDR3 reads CATSDLEVRDAQIQETQYF. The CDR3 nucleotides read TGTGCCACCAGTGATTTAGAGGTCCGGGACGCCCAGATCCAAGAGACCCAGTACTTC.

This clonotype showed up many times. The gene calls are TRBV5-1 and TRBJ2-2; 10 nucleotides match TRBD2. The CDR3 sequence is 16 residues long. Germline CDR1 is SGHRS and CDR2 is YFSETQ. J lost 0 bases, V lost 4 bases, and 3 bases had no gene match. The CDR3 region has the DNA TGCGCCAGCAGCCTGACTAGCGGGTCGAACACCGGGGAGCTGTTTTTT. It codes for CASSLTSGSNTGELFF.

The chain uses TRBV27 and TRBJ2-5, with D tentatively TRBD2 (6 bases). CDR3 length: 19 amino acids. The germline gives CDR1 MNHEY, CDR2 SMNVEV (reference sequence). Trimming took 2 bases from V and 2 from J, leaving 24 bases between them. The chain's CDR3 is CASSLRTPSWGVQQETQYF. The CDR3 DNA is TGTGCCAGCAGTTTACGGACTCCGAGTTGGGGGGTTCAACAAGAGACCCAGTACTTC.

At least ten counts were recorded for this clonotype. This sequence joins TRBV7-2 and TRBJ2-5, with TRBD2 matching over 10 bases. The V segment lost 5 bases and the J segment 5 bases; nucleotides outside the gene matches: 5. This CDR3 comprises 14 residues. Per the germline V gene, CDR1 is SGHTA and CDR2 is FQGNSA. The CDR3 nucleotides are TGTGCCAGCAGCCAAGCTAGCGGGAGTGAGACCCAGTACTTC. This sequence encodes CASSQASGSETQYF.

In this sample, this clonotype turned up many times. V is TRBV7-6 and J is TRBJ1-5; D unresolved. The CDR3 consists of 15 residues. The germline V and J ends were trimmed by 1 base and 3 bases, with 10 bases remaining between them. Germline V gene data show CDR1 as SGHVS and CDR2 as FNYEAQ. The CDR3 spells CASSLEGKFNQPQHF. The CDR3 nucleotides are TGTGCCAGCAGCTTAGAGGGCAAATTCAATCAGCCCCAGCATTTT.

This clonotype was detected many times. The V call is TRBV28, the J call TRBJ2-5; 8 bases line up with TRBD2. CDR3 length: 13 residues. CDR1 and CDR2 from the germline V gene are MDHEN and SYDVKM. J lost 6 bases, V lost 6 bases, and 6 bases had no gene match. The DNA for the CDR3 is TGTGCCAGCAGGGCTAGCGGGTCACAGACCCAGTACTTC. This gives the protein CASRASGSQTQYF.

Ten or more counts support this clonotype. DNA for the CDR3: TGTGCCATCAGCGGGGAGTTCGGCAGGGGGCTTGGCACTGAAGCTTTCTTT. Translated, it gives CAISGEFGRGLGTEAFF. The chain couples TRBV10-3 to TRBJ1-1; 8 nucleotides align to TRBD1. With 6 bases clipped from V and 4 bases from J, the junction kept 16 bases outside the gene matches. The V gene's germline CDR1 is ENHRY and CDR2 SYGVKD. The CDR3 has 17 residues.

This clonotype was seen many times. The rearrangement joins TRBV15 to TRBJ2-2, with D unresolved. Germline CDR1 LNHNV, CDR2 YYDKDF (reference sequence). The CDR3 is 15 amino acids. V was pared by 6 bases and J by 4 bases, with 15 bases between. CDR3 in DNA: TGTGCCACCAGTGCTGTCGGACGATTCACCGGGGAGCTGTTTTTT. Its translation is CATSAVGRFTGELFF.

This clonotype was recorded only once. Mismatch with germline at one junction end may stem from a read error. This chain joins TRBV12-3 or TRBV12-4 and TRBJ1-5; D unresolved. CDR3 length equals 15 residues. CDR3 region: CAGRPTGDSNQPQHF. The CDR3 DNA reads TGTGCCGGCAGGCCGACGGGAGATAGCAATCAGCCCCAGCATTTT.

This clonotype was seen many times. CDR3 nucleotide sequence: TGTGCCAGCAGCTTAGAGGCACCGCGCACCGGGGAGCTGTTTTTT. It is translated as CASSLEAPRTGELFF. The chain couples TRBV7-9 to TRBJ2-2; D remains ambiguous. Trimming cost V 1 base and J 4 bases, with 10 bases left between them. The CDR3 spans 15 residues. Germline values: CDR1 SEHNR, CDR2 FQNEAQ (reference sequence).

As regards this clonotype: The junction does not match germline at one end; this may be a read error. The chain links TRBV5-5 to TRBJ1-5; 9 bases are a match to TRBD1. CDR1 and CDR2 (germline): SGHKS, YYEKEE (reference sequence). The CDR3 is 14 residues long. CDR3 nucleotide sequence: TGCGCCAGCAGCCGAGGACAGGGGAATCAGCCCCAGCATTTT. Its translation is CASSRGQGNQPQHF.

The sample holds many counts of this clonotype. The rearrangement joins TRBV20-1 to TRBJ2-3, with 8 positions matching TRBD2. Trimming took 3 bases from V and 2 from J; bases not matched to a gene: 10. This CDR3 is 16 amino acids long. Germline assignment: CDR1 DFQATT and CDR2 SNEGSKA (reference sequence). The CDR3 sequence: CSARDAGGPTTDTQYF. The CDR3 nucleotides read TGCAGTGCTAGGGACGCGGGAGGCCCTACCACAGATACGCAGTATTTT.

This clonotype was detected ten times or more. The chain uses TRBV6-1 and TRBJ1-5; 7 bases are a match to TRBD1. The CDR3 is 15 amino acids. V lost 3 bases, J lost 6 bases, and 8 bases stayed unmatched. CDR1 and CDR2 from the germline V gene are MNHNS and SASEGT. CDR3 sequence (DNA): TGTGCCAGCAGTGAGGATCAGGGGGAGGGTCAGCCCCAGCATTTT. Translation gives CASSEDQGEGQPQHF.

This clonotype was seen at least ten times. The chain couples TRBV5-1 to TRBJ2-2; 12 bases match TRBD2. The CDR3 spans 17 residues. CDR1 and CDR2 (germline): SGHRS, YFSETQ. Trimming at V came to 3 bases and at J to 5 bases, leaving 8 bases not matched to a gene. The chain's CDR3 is CASSSSTSGSRTGELFF. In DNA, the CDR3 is TGCGCCAGCAGCTCCTCGACTAGCGGGAGTCGAACCGGGGAGCTGTTTTTT.

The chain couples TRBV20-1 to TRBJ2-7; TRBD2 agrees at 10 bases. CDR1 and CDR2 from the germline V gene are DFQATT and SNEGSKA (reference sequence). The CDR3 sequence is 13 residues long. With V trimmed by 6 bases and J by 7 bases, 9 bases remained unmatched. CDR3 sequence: CSAEAGGPREQYF. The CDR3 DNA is TGCAGTGCAGAAGCGGGAGGGCCTCGGGAGCAGTACTTC.

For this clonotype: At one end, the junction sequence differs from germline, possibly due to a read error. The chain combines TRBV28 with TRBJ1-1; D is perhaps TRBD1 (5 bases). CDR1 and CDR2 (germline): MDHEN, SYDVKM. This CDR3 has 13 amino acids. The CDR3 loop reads CASGLVRDTEAFF. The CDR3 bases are TGCGCCAGCGGTTTAGTCAGGGACACTGAAGCTTTCTTT.

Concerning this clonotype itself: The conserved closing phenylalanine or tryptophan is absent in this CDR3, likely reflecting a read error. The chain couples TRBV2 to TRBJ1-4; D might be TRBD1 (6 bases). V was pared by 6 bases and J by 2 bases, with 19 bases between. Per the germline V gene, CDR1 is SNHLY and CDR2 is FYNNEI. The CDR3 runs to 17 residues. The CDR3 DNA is TGTGCCAGCAGCCCCGGTCGGGAGGGGGGTACTAATGAAAAACTGTTTCTT. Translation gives CASSPGREGGTNEKLFL.